The rows below give T cell receptor beta chains drawn from one sample of a study of T cells after yellow fever vaccination. One entry per CDR3 protein, called by TCRdb with MiXCR from the 5' RACE reads. Here the sample spans over 130,000 distinct CDR3 sequences, about 7.7% being singletons. Sequencing was performed on CD4+ T cells sorted from PBMCs, taken 5 days after the yellow fever booster vaccination. The receptors derive from a man aged 25-45 years who received the YFV17D yellow fever vaccine. CDR3s include the opening cysteine and the closing phenylalanine or tryptophan. A D gene is named only where the DNA matches it firmly. Clone sizes are given selectively: once, few, many, or a class where the clone is expanded.

d_call: NA
cdr3_length: 14
clone_size: many
v_call: TRBV6-5
j_call: TRBJ1-5
cdr3_nt: TGTGCCAGCAGTTACTTCGGGTTATCTCAGCCCCAGCATTTT
cdr3_aa: CASSYFGLSQPQHF

d_call: TRBD1
cdr3_length: 15
clone_size: many
v_call: TRBV5-4
j_call: TRBJ2-3
cdr3_nt: TGTGCCAGCAGCTCCCAACAGGGGATTGTAGATACGCAGTATTTT
cdr3_aa: CASSSQQGIVDTQYF

d_call: TRBD1
cdr3_length: 16
clone_size: many
v_call: TRBV12-3/TRBV12-4
j_call: TRBJ1-5
cdr3_nt: TGTGCCAGCAGTCCCACAGGGGGCTGGGGGAATCAGCCCCAGCATTTT
cdr3_aa: CASSPTGGWGNQPQHF

d_call: NA
cdr3_length: 14
clone_size: many
v_call: TRBV6-1
j_call: TRBJ2-1
cdr3_nt: TGTGCCAGCAGCAAGGAATACGGCTCGAATGAGCAGTTCTTC
cdr3_aa: CASSKEYGSNEQFF

d_call: NA
cdr3_length: 14
clone_size: many
v_call: TRBV5-1
j_call: TRBJ1-1
cdr3_nt: TGCGCCAGCACCCTCATGGGCAGCAACACTGAAGCTTTCTTT
cdr3_aa: CASTLMGSNTEAFF

d_call: TRBD2
cdr3_length: 17
clone_size: few
v_call: TRBV7-2
j_call: TRBJ2-4
cdr3_nt: TGTGCCAGCAGCGGGGGGCGGCGGGAGGGCCGGGAAAACATTCAGTACTTC
cdr3_aa: CASSGGRREGRENIQYF

d_call: TRBD2
cdr3_length: 15
clone_size: NA
v_call: TRBV20-1
j_call: TRBJ2-1
cdr3_nt: TGCAGTGCCCGAAGGACTAGCGGGAGAGGCAATGAGCAGTTCTTC
cdr3_aa: CSARRTSGRGNEQFF

d_call: TRBD2
cdr3_length: 15
clone_size: many
v_call: TRBV5-1
j_call: TRBJ2-7
cdr3_nt: TGCGCCAGCAGCTTATGGACTAGCGGGAGTTACGAGCAGTACTTC
cdr3_aa: CASSLWTSGSYEQYF

d_call: TRBD2
cdr3_length: 13
clone_size: few
v_call: TRBV12-3/TRBV12-4
j_call: TRBJ2-5
cdr3_nt: TGTGCCAGTGGTGGCGGGAGTCGGGAGACCCAGTACTTC
cdr3_aa: CASGGGSRETQYF

d_call: NA
cdr3_length: 15
clone_size: many
v_call: TRBV5-4
j_call: TRBJ2-3
cdr3_nt: TGTGCCAGCAGCTTGGATAGGTTTGTCACAGATACGCAGTATTTT
cdr3_aa: CASSLDRFVTDTQYF

d_call: TRBD1
cdr3_length: 14
clone_size: many
v_call: TRBV29-1
j_call: TRBJ2-7
cdr3_nt: TGCAGCGTTAGGACAGGGGGCGCGCCTCTGGAGCAGTACTTC
cdr3_aa: CSVRTGGAPLEQYF

d_call: NA
cdr3_length: 15
clone_size: many
v_call: TRBV5-5
j_call: TRBJ2-5
cdr3_nt: TGTGCCAGCAGCTTCCTAGGAGGGTACCAAGAGACCCAGTACTTC
cdr3_aa: CASSFLGGYQETQYF

d_call: TRBD2
cdr3_length: 14
clone_size: many
v_call: TRBV19
j_call: TRBJ2-1
cdr3_nt: TGTGCCAGTAGTATAGCGGGAGGAGGAGGTGAGCAGTTCTTC
cdr3_aa: CASSIAGGGGEQFF

d_call: NA
cdr3_length: 15
clone_size: many
v_call: TRBV6-5
j_call: TRBJ2-7
cdr3_nt: TGTGCCAGCAGTTACGGGTATTTAGCCGGGTACGAGCAGTACTTC
cdr3_aa: CASSYGYLAGYEQYF

d_call: NA
cdr3_length: 14
clone_size: NA
v_call: TRBV5-6
j_call: TRBJ2-3
cdr3_nt: TGTGCCAGCAGCTTGGGTAGCGCGACAGATACGCAGTATTTT
cdr3_aa: CASSLGSATDTQYF

d_call: NA
cdr3_length: 14
clone_size: NA
v_call: TRBV12-3/TRBV12-4
j_call: TRBJ2-4
cdr3_nt: TGTGCCAGCAGTTTAAGAGCGGGCGGGAACATTCAGTACTTC
cdr3_aa: CASSLRAGGNIQYF

d_call: NA
cdr3_length: 11
clone_size: many
v_call: TRBV12-3/TRBV12-4
j_call: TRBJ1-2
cdr3_nt: TGTGCCAGCAGTCCTAACTATGGCTACACCTTC
cdr3_aa: CASSPNYGYTF

d_call: NA
cdr3_length: 15
clone_size: many
v_call: TRBV7-2
j_call: TRBJ2-7
cdr3_nt: TGTGCCAGCAGCGGCCGGACGGTCAGCTCCTACGAGCAGTACTTC
cdr3_aa: CASSGRTVSSYEQYF

d_call: TRBD2
cdr3_length: 16
clone_size: many
v_call: TRBV5-1
j_call: TRBJ2-2
cdr3_nt: TGCGCCAGCAGCGATGGACTAGCGGGAAGTATCGGGGAGCTGTTTTTT
cdr3_aa: CASSDGLAGSIGELFF

d_call: TRBD2
cdr3_length: 15
clone_size: NA
v_call: TRBV5-6
j_call: TRBJ2-1
cdr3_nt: TGTGCCAGCAGCTCTCCGGGACTAGCCAGCAATGAGCAGTTCTTC
cdr3_aa: CASSSPGLASNEQFF

d_call: NA
cdr3_length: 11
clone_size: many
v_call: TRBV12-3/TRBV12-4
j_call: TRBJ2-1
cdr3_nt: TGTGCCAGCAGCGAAGGGAATGAGCAGTTCTTC
cdr3_aa: CASSEGNEQFF

d_call: NA
cdr3_length: 12
clone_size: once
v_call: TRBV30
j_call: TRBJ1-1
cdr3_nt: TGTGCCTGGAGTTGGGTGAACACTGAAGCTTTCTTT
cdr3_aa: CAWSWVNTEAFF

d_call: NA
cdr3_length: 15
clone_size: many
v_call: TRBV12-3/TRBV12-4
j_call: TRBJ2-7
cdr3_nt: TGTGCCAGCAGTTTAAGGGAGGACAGGCTCAACGAGCAGTACTTC
cdr3_aa: CASSLREDRLNEQYF

d_call: NA
cdr3_length: 13
clone_size: many
v_call: TRBV7-2
j_call: TRBJ2-1
cdr3_nt: TGTGCCAGCAGCTTAGCCCGCCAAAATGAGCAGTTCTTC
cdr3_aa: CASSLARQNEQFF

d_call: TRBD1
cdr3_length: 12
clone_size: few
v_call: TRBV20-1
j_call: TRBJ2-7
cdr3_nt: TGCAGTGCCACGACAGGGGCCTACGAGCAGTACTTC
cdr3_aa: CSATTGAYEQYF

d_call: NA
cdr3_length: 14
clone_size: many
v_call: TRBV7-2
j_call: TRBJ2-3
cdr3_nt: TGTGCCAGCAGCTTAGGGGCGGGTGGGGATACGCAGTATTTT
cdr3_aa: CASSLGAGGDTQYF

d_call: TRBD2
cdr3_length: 16
clone_size: many
v_call: TRBV12-3/TRBV12-4
j_call: TRBJ2-1
cdr3_nt: TGTGCCAGCAGTTTAACTCGCGGGGGGTCGCGAAATGAGCAGTTCTTC
cdr3_aa: CASSLTRGGSRNEQFF

d_call: NA
cdr3_length: 10
clone_size: many
v_call: TRBV19
j_call: TRBJ2-1
cdr3_nt: TGTGCCCGATTCCTGGATGAGCAGTTCTTC
cdr3_aa: CARFLDEQFF

d_call: TRBD2
cdr3_length: 14
clone_size: NA
v_call: TRBV20-1
j_call: TRBJ2-3
cdr3_nt: TGCAGTGCTACCGGGACTAGAGCAGCAGATACGCAGTATTTT
cdr3_aa: CSATGTRAADTQYF

d_call: NA
cdr3_length: 15
clone_size: many
v_call: TRBV20-1
j_call: TRBJ2-1
cdr3_nt: TGCAGTGCTAGAGACCTACAGGGTATCAGGAATGAGCAGTTCTTC
cdr3_aa: CSARDLQGIRNEQFF

d_call: TRBD1
cdr3_length: 13
clone_size: many
v_call: TRBV29-1
j_call: TRBJ1-4
cdr3_nt: TGCAGCGCGACAGGGGGATCGAATGAAAAACTGTTTTTT
cdr3_aa: CSATGGSNEKLFF

d_call: NA
cdr3_length: 15
clone_size: many
v_call: TRBV5-1
j_call: TRBJ2-5
cdr3_nt: TGCGCCAGCAGCTTGGCCTGGGGGCAGAAGGAGACCCAGTACTTC
cdr3_aa: CASSLAWGQKETQYF

d_call: TRBD1
cdr3_length: 15
clone_size: few
v_call: TRBV4-3
j_call: TRBJ2-1
cdr3_nt: TGCGCCAGCAGCCAAGGCACCGCGGACAGGGGTGAGCAGTTCTTC
cdr3_aa: CASSQGTADRGEQFF

d_call: TRBD2
cdr3_length: 12
clone_size: many
v_call: TRBV7-2
j_call: TRBJ2-1
cdr3_nt: TGTGCCAGCAGCATGGGACTACCTGAGCAGTTCTTC
cdr3_aa: CASSMGLPEQFF

d_call: NA
cdr3_length: 12
clone_size: many
v_call: TRBV5-1
j_call: TRBJ2-2
cdr3_nt: TGCGCCAGCAGCTTCGATTTCGGGGAGCTGTTTTTT
cdr3_aa: CASSFDFGELFF

d_call: NA
cdr3_length: 15
clone_size: few
v_call: TRBV4-3
j_call: TRBJ2-2
cdr3_nt: TGCGCCAGCAGCCAAGAAGGGACCACGTCGCGGGAGCTGTTTTTT
cdr3_aa: CASSQEGTTSRELFF

d_call: NA
cdr3_length: 15
clone_size: many
v_call: TRBV29-1
j_call: TRBJ2-1
cdr3_nt: TGCAGCGTTGTTGAGGGACTTTCACCTAACAATGAGCAGTTCTTC
cdr3_aa: CSVVEGLSPNNEQFF

d_call: NA
cdr3_length: 13
clone_size: NA
v_call: TRBV20-1
j_call: TRBJ1-5
cdr3_nt: TGCAGTGCCGACCGGGGAGAGCGTCAGCCCCAGCATTTT
cdr3_aa: CSADRGERQPQHF

d_call: TRBD2
cdr3_length: 13
clone_size: many
v_call: TRBV29-1
j_call: TRBJ2-1
cdr3_nt: TGCAGCGTTGACCCTCCGGGAGGGGATGAGCAGTTCTTC
cdr3_aa: CSVDPPGGDEQFF

d_call: NA
cdr3_length: 15
clone_size: many
v_call: TRBV3-1
j_call: TRBJ2-7
cdr3_nt: TGTGCCAGCAGCCCTCTGGGATCGGGGGCTAGGGAGCAGTACTTC
cdr3_aa: CASSPLGSGAREQYF

d_call: NA
cdr3_length: 13
clone_size: many
v_call: TRBV27
j_call: TRBJ2-1
cdr3_nt: NA
cdr3_aa: CASSRDFGNEQFF

d_call: TRBD1
cdr3_length: 16
clone_size: many
v_call: TRBV30
j_call: TRBJ2-3
cdr3_nt: TGTGCCTGGAGTTCCGGGACAGGGACATTCACAGATACGCAGTATTTT
cdr3_aa: CAWSSGTGTFTDTQYF

d_call: NA
cdr3_length: 15
clone_size: many
v_call: TRBV14
j_call: TRBJ1-2
cdr3_nt: TGTGCCAGCAGCCAATTCTCAGGGAGTTGGTATGGCTACACCTTC
cdr3_aa: CASSQFSGSWYGYTF

d_call: NA
cdr3_length: 15
clone_size: many
v_call: TRBV7-2
j_call: TRBJ2-2
cdr3_nt: TGTGCCAGCAGCTCGGGACCGACAAACACCGGGGAGCTGTTTTTT
cdr3_aa: CASSSGPTNTGELFF